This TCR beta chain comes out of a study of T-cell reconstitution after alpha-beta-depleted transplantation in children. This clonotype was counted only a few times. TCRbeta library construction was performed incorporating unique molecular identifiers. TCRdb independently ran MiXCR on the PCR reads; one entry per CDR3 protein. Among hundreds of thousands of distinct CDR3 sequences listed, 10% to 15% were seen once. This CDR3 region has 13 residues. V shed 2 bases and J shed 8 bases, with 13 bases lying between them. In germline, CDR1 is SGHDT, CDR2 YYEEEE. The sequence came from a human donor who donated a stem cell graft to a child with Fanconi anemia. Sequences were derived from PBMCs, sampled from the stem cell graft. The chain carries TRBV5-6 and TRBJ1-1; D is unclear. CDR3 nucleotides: TGTGCCAGCAGCTTAAACTCCTTAGGGGAAGCTTTCTTT. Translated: CASSLNSLGEAFF.